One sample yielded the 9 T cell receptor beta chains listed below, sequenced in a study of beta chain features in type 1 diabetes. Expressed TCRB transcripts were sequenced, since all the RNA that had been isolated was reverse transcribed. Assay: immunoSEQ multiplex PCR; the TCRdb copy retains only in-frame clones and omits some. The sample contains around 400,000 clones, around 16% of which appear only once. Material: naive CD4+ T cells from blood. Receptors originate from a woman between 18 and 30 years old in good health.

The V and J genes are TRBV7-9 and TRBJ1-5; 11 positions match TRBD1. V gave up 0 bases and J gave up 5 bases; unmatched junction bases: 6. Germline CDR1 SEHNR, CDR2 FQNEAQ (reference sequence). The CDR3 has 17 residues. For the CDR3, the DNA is TGTGCCAGCAGCTTAGCGGGCTGGGGACAGGGGGATCAGCCCCAGCATTTT. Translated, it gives CASSLAGWGQGDQPQHF.

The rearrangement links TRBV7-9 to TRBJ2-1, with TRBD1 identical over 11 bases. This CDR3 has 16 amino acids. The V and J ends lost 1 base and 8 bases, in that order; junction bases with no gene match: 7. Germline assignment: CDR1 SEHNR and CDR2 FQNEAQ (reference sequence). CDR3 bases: TGTGCCAGCAGCTTAGGGGACAGGGGGGGTTTCGATGAGCAGTTCTTC. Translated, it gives CASSLGDRGGFDEQFF.

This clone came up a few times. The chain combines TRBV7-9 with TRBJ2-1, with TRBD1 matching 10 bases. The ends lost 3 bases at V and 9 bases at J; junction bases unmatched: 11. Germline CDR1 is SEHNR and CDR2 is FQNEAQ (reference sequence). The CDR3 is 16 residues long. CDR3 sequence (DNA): TGTGCCAGCAGCTTGGCAGGGACAGGGGCAAGTGGTGAGCAGTTCTTC. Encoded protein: CASSLAGTGASGEQFF.

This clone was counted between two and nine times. CDR3 bases: TGCGCCAGCAGCCAAGTGGCCCTAGCGGGAGGGGCTTACAATGAGCAGTTCTTC. The encoded protein is CASSQVALAGGAYNEQFF. The V gene is TRBV4-3, the J gene TRBJ2-1; TRBD2 matches at 12 bases. The CDR3 extends over 18 amino acids. V lost 1 base to trimming and J lost 4 bases; unmatched junction nucleotides: 8. Germline V CDR1 and CDR2: LGHNA, YSLEER.

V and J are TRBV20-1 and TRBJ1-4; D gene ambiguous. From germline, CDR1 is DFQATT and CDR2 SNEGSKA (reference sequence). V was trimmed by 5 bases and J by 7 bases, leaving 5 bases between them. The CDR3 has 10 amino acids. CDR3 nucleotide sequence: TGCAGTGCTGCTAGTGAAAAACTGTTTTTT. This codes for CSAASEKLFF.

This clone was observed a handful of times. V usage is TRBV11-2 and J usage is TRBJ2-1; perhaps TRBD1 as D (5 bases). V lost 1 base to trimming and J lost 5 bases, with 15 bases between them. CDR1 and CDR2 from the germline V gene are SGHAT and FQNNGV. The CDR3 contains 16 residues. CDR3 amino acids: CASSLGAGPFNNEQFF. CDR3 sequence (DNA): TGTGCCAGCAGCTTAGGGGCAGGGCCCTTCAACAATGAGCAGTTCTTC.

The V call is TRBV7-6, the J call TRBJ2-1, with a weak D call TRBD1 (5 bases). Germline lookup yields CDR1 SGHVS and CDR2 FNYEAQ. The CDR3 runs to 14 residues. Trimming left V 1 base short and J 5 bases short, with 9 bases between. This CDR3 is CASSLVLRDNEQFF. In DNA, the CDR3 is TGTGCCAGCAGCTTAGTCCTCAGGGACAATGAGCAGTTCTTC.

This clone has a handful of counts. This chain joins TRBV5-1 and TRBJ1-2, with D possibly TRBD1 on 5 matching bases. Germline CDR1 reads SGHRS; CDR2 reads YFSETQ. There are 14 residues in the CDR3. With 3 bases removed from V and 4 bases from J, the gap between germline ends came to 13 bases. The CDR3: CASSWGGDGYGYTF. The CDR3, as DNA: TGCGCCAGCAGCTGGGGGGGAGACGGCTATGGCTACACCTTC.

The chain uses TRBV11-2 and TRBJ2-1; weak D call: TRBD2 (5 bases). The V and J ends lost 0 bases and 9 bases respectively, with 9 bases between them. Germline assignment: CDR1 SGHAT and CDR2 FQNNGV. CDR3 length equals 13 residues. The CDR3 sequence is CASSLEEVLEQFF. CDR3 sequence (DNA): TGTGCCAGCAGCTTAGAGGAGGTACTTGAGCAGTTCTTC.